The source of this TCR beta chain is a study of cytomegalovirus exposure and HLA in healthy donors. Study-level background: Later, an analysis reported that the 120 or so validation repertoires had used the same platform as the approximately 630 first-cohort repertoires.

This CDR3 is 15 amino acids long. Germline CDR1 MNHEY, CDR2 SVGAGI. Trimming took 6 bases from V and 3 from J; bases not matched to a gene: 9. In the case of this clone: Its target is unknown.

Assay used: immunoSEQ multiplex PCR; TCRdb lists only in-frame clones, some missing. The profile covers 200,000 or so clones, with more than 75% appearing a single time and about 2% taken by the ten largest. General study points: Specificity for CMV antigens was confirmed in vitro for a few of the CMV-associated chains. Reportedly, diagnosis of cytomegalovirus status by the classifier showed high specificity and sensitivity. Fewer than 200 TCR beta chains were listed as cytomegalovirus-associated.

The chain carries TRBV6-5 and TRBJ1-2; 8 bases are a match to TRBD1. The sequencing input was PBMCs. The receptor was derived from a woman aged 18 to 35 in good health and CMV-seropositive. The CDR3: CASSPRQGSYYGYTF. For the CDR3, the DNA is TGTGCCAGCAGCCCCCGACAGGGGTCGTACTATGGCTACACCTTC.